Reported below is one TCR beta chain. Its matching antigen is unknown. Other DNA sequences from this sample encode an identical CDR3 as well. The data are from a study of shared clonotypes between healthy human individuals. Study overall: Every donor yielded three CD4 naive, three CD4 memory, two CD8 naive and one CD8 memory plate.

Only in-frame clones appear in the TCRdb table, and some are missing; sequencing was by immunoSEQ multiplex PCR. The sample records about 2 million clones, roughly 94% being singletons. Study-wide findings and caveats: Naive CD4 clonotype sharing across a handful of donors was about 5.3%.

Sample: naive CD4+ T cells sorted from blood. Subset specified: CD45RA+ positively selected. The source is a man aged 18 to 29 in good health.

This CDR3 reads CASSLDRGQPQHF. The DNA of the CDR3 is TGCGCCAGCAGCTTGGACAGAGGTCAGCCCCAGCATTTT. The V gene is TRBV5-1, the J gene TRBJ1-5; D gene unclear. The CDR3 is 13 amino acids. V was pared by 0 bases and J by 6 bases, with 7 bases between. Germline values: CDR1 SGHRS, CDR2 YFSETQ.